This TCR beta chain was sequenced for a study of blood T cell repertoires in COVID-19. Study-wide context: Italy, Spain and the United States were the sources of the convalescent and acute COVID-19 samples. The analysed material was cDNA or gDNA that came from T cells, B-cell-depleted T cells, or PBMCs.

This CDR3 region has 17 residues. Trimming removed 1 base from V and 3 bases from J, with 16 bases in between. Per germline, CDR1 SGHTA and CDR2 FQGTGA. In the source study's methods: Amplifying reference gene primers gave estimates of nucleated cell counts. The method was immunoSEQ multiplex PCR; TCRdb's version includes in-frame clones alone and lacks a portion of them. The DNA was the basis for D and trimming; V, J and clone size are from that table. The sample has approximately 38,000 clones; 70% to 85% are singletons. Sequencing was performed on peripheral blood. The TCR originated in a human donor with acute or convalescent COVID-19. The donor label of this sample is uncertain. The genes are TRBV7-3 and TRBJ2-1; possibly TRBD1 for D (6 bases). CDR3 sequence reads: CASSLNPAGVFYNEQFF. The CDR3 nucleotides are TGTGCCAGCAGCTTAAATCCTGCAGGGGTCTTCTACAATGAGCAGTTCTTC. The whole variable domain, filled in from reference TRBV7-3 and TRBJ2-1, reads GAGVSQTPSNKVTEKGKYVELRCDPISGHTALYWYRQSLGQGPEFLIYFQGTGAADDSGLPNDRFFAVRPEGSVSTLKIQRTERGDSAVYLCASSLNPAGVFYNEQFFGPGTRLTVL.